Presented here are 10 T cell receptor beta chains from one specimen sequenced in a study of blood T cell repertoires in COVID-19. Clones were read by immunoSEQ multiplex PCR, and TCRdb kept only the in-frame ones, dropping some. The data contain fewer than 200,000 clones, 80% to 90% of them singletons. Sequences were obtained from peripheral blood. These receptors originate from an elderly woman with COVID-19, enrolled during active disease.

Of note for this clone: Its ends do not fully match the called genes, so a read error is possible. V gene TRBV6-5 combines with J gene TRBJ2-7, with 10 bases identical to TRBD1. This CDR3 comprises 12 residues. Germline values: CDR1 MNHEY, CDR2 SVGAGI. The CDR3 loop is CASRETDRGQDF. Written as DNA, the CDR3 is TGTGCCAGCAGGGAGACCGACAGGGGGCAGGACTTC.

The chain combines TRBV20-1 with TRBJ2-1; the D gene is possibly TRBD1 (5 bases). Trimming stripped 3 bases from V and 4 bases from J, with 7 bases between. CDR3 length: 12 residues. CDR1 and CDR2 from the germline V gene are DFQATT and SNEGSKA (reference sequence). The CDR3 nucleotides are TGCAGTGCTAGTCAGGGTTACAATGAGCAGTTCTTC. Protein sequence: CSASQGYNEQFF.

This sequence joins TRBV3-1 (or the pseudogene TRBV3-2) and TRBJ2-5; the match to TRBD2 covers 7 bases. With V trimmed by 0 bases and J by 0 bases, 10 bases remained unmatched. The CDR3 length is 18 residues. Germline V CDR1 and CDR2: LGHDT, YNNKEL (reference sequence). Here the CDR3 reads CASSQDVRLAPYQETQYF. DNA of the CDR3: TGTGCCAGCAGCCAAGATGTGAGACTAGCACCATACCAAGAGACCCAGTACTTC.

This chain uses TRBV19 with TRBJ2-7; TRBD1 agrees at 11 bases. Looked up from germline, CDR1 is LNHDA and CDR2 is SQIVND (reference sequence). Trimming at V came to 6 bases and at J to 2 bases, leaving 12 bases not matched to a gene. This CDR3 is 17 amino acids long. The CDR3 is CASSYLRPGQGAYEQYF. DNA for the CDR3: TGTGCCAGTAGCTATTTAAGACCGGGACAGGGGGCCTACGAGCAGTACTTC. Full variable domain (rest looked up from reference TRBV19 and TRBJ2-7): DGGITQSPKYLFRKEGQNVTLSCEQNLNHDAMYWYRQDPGQGLRLIYYSQIVNDFQKGDIAEGYSVSREKKESFPLTVTSAQKNPTAFYLCASSYLRPGQGAYEQYFGPGTRLTVT.

The V gene is TRBV20-1, the J gene TRBJ1-1, with a tentative D call TRBD1 (5 bases). The CDR3 is made up of 13 amino acids. The germline CDR1 and CDR2 sequences are DFQATT and SNEGSKA (reference sequence). V shed 3 bases and J shed 3 bases, with 11 bases lying between them. CDR3 sequence (DNA): TGCAGTGCTAGTAAGGGCAGGGACACTGAAGCTTTCTTT. Translating gives CSASKGRDTEAFF.

As to this clone: One junction end disagrees with the germline gene, perhaps due to a read error. The V and J genes are TRBV9 and TRBJ1-2; D may be TRBD1 (5 bases). This CDR3 has 11 residues. The germline V gene has CDR1 SGDLS and CDR2 YYNGEE. This CDR3 reads CASSVRQPYLF. The DNA of the CDR3 is TGTGCCAGCAGCGTGCGACAGCCTTATCTCTTC.

The V call is TRBV7-9, the J call TRBJ1-4; D may be TRBD1 (5 bases). CDR3 length: 14 amino acids. V was shortened by 6 bases and J by 7 bases, with 15 bases between the two germline ends. Germline V CDR1 and CDR2: SEHNR, FQNEAQ (reference sequence). As DNA, the CDR3 is TGTGCCAGCAGTCCCGACAGCGTCTCTGAAAAACTGTTTTTT. Translation: CASSPDSVSEKLFF.

There are a few counts of this clone. The chain is built from TRBV2 and TRBJ1-6, with a tentative D call TRBD1 (5 bases). Germline V gene sequence: CDR1 SNHLY, CDR2 FYNNEI. The CDR3 sequence is 15 residues long. V lost 0 bases and J lost 10, with 13 bases in between. CDR3 sequence (DNA): TGTGCCAGCAGTGAAGCTGGGGCACCTATCTCACCCCTCCACTTT. It specifies CASSEAGAPISPLHF.

The CDR3 DNA sequence: TGTGCCAGTAGTTCCATCGGTGGCTACACCTTC. Protein product: CASSSIGGYTF. This chain joins TRBV19 and TRBJ1-2; D is unclear. V lost 5 bases, J lost 7 bases, and 8 bases lay in between. The CDR3 consists of 11 residues. Germline CDR1 is LNHDA and CDR2 is SQIVND (reference sequence).

The chain joins TRBV5-1 to TRBJ2-6, with D unresolved. Trimming shortened V by 1 base and J by 0 bases, and 8 bases separated the two germline ends. CDR1 and CDR2 (germline): SGHRS, YFSETQ. The CDR3 totals 16 residues. CDR3: CASSLMAPSGANVLTF. As DNA, the CDR3 is TGCGCCAGCAGCTTGATGGCTCCCTCTGGGGCCAACGTCCTGACTTTC. The variable domain in full, with the rest retrieved from reference TRBV5-1 and TRBJ2-6, is KAGVTQTPRYLIKTRGQQVTLSCSPISGHRSVSWYQQTPGQGLQFLFEYFSETQRNKGNFPGRFSGRQFSNSRSEMNVSTLELGDSALYLCASSLMAPSGANVLTFGAGSRLTVL.